This T cell receptor (beta chain) originates from a study of T-cell memory formation after mild COVID-19. A single record per CDR3 protein comes from TCRdb applying MiXCR to the 5' RACE reads. This table has some 410,000 distinct CDR3 sequences, roughly a quarter appearing once. V lost 6 bases to trimming and J lost 2 bases, with 4 bases between them. Germline loops: CDR1 SQVTM, CDR2 ANQGSEA. This CDR3 is 11 amino acids long. Input material: PBMCs or a T cell subset sorted from them (not recorded which). The chain links TRBV29-1 to TRBJ2-2; D is unresolved. The sequence came from an adult woman who had mild COVID-19 (a few samples of this study predate the infection). Cell type and time point are not known. In DNA, the CDR3 is TGCAGCGTCATCAACACCGGGGAGCTGTTTTTT. Its translation is CSVINTGELFF.